The 14 T cell receptor beta chains given below trace back to one sample, sequenced in a study of Ad26.COV2.S vaccination and SARS-CoV-2 variants. Sequencing used immunoSEQ multiplex PCR; TCRdb keeps in-frame clones, though not all of them. The sample carries 75,000 to 100,000 clones, approximately 77% recorded once. The sample consisted of peripheral blood, taken after recovery from COVID-19. The receptors stem from a human donor who had recovered from COVID-19.

The J gene is TRBJ2-3, the V gene TRBV5-4; no clear D. CDR3 length: 14 residues. Germline CDR1 is SGHNT and CDR2 is YYREEE (reference sequence). V gave up 4 bases and J gave up 2 bases, with 11 bases separating them. CDR3 DNA: TGTGCCAGCAGCGACAAAACGGACACAGATACGCAGTATTTT. Amino acids: CASSDKTDTDTQYF.

The J gene is TRBJ2-7, the V gene TRBV6-2 or TRBV6-3, with D perhaps TRBD1 (6 bases). The CDR3 is 15 amino acids. Trimming pared 2 bases from V and 3 bases from J, leaving 14 bases between. Germline V lookup: CDR1 MNHEY, CDR2 SVGEGT. The CDR3 bases are TGTGCCAGCAGTTACCCCACAGGGTCTGGCTACGAGCAGTACTTC. Translation gives CASSYPTGSGYEQYF.

This rearrangement joins TRBV27 to TRBJ1-6; no firm D call. The CDR3 consists of 14 residues. V dropped 4 bases and J dropped 8 bases, with 12 bases sitting between them. From germline, CDR1 is MNHEY and CDR2 SMNVEV (reference sequence). This chain's CDR3 is CASSSHQWDSPLHF. For the CDR3, the DNA is TGTGCCAGCAGTTCTCATCAATGGGATTCACCCCTCCACTTT.

This sequence joins TRBV27 and TRBJ2-1; D may be TRBD1 or TRBD2 (5 bases each). Germline V gene sequence: CDR1 MNHEY, CDR2 SMNVEV (reference sequence). V shed 4 bases and J shed 2 bases, with 15 bases lying between them. The CDR3 sequence is 16 residues long. CDR3 loop: CASSSLSGDPYNEQFF. For the CDR3, the DNA is TGTGCCAGCAGTTCCCTTTCCGGGGACCCCTACAATGAGCAGTTCTTC.

This chain joins TRBV7-2 and TRBJ2-7; D is perhaps TRBD1 (5 bases). The CDR3 length is 14 residues. In germline, CDR1 is SGHTA, CDR2 FQGNSA. V was cut by 6 bases and J by 2 bases, with 14 bases left in between. The CDR3 region has the DNA TGTGCCAGCAGACAGGACGGATTTACCTACGAGCAGTACTTC. Its translation: CASRQDGFTYEQYF.

J is TRBJ2-3 and V is TRBV11-2, with D maybe TRBD2 (5 bases). Trimming took off 3 bases at V and 2 bases at J, with 9 bases between the two ends. Per germline, CDR1 SGHAT and CDR2 FQNNGV. The CDR3 consists of 14 residues. The CDR3 DNA reads as TGTGCCAGCAGCTTGTGGACTGACACAGATACGCAGTATTTT. Translating it yields CASSLWTDTDTQYF.

This clone was seen only once. The chain has TRBV6-2 or TRBV6-3 and TRBJ2-7; TRBD2 aligns across 15 bases. The V segment lost 4 bases and the J segment 1 base; nucleotides outside the gene matches: 11. The germline V gene encodes CDR1 MNHEY and CDR2 SVGEGT. CDR3 size: 19 residues. The CDR3 nucleotides are TGTGCCAGCAGTTCCCGGACTAGCGGGAGGGCCCTCGTGTCCTACGAGCAGTACTTC. As protein: CASSSRTSGRALVSYEQYF.

J is TRBJ2-7 and V is TRBV9; no clear D. Germline CDR1 is SGDLS and CDR2 is YYNGEE. The CDR3 loop spans 9 amino acids. Deletions cut 7 bases from V and 5 bases from J, with 4 bases between. CDR3 nucleotides: TGTGCCAGCTGCGACGAGCAGTACTTC. It is translated as CASCDEQYF. The whole variable domain, remainder taken from reference TRBV9 and TRBJ2-7, is DSGVTQTPKHLITATGQRVTLRCSPRSGDLSVYWYQQSLDQGLQFLIQYYNGEERAKGNILERFSAQQFPDLHSELNLSSLELGDSALYFCASCDEQYFGPGTRLTVT.

The V call is TRBV19, the J call TRBJ2-2; unclear D gene. CDR1 and CDR2 from the germline V gene are LNHDA and SQIVND (reference sequence). V was shortened by 5 bases and J by 11 bases, with 15 bases between the two germline ends. The CDR3 length is 13 residues. CDR3 residues: CASSSLGGGELFF. The CDR3 nucleotides are TGTGCCAGTAGTTCCTTGGGTGGCGGAGAGCTGTTTTTT.

The rearrangement joins TRBV4-1 to TRBJ1-1, with D perhaps TRBD1 (6 bases). This CDR3 spans 15 amino acids. Germline values: CDR1 MGHRA, CDR2 YSYEKL. Trimming shortened V by 4 bases and J by 4 bases, and 16 bases separated the two germline ends. CDR3 in amino acids: CASSPIGGGLTEAFF. The CDR3 coding sequence is TGCGCCAGCAGCCCCATAGGGGGGGGGCTCACTGAAGCTTTCTTT.

The J gene is TRBJ2-1, the V gene TRBV6-4; TRBD2 aligns across 13 bases. The trim removed 8 bases at V and 10 bases at J, leaving 8 bases unmatched. The CDR3 is 14 amino acids. CDR1 and CDR2 (germline): MRHNA, SNTAGT. CDR3 DNA sequence: TGTGCCAGCGCCCCGGGACTAGCGGGAAGCGAGCAGTTCTTC. This translates into CASAPGLAGSEQFF.

The chain carries TRBV28 and TRBJ1-1, with D hard to call. The CDR3 contains 14 residues. CDR1 and CDR2 (germline): MDHEN, SYDVKM. V was clipped by 6 bases and J by 0 bases, with 11 bases between them. The CDR3 nucleotides are TGTGCCAGCAGCCCAGAGTTCATGAACACTGAAGCTTTCTTT. Protein: CASSPEFMNTEAFF.

This chain joins TRBV5-1 and TRBJ1-2; no reliable D call. The CDR3 sequence is 14 residues long. Germline CDR1 reads SGHRS; CDR2 reads YFSETQ. V was shortened by 7 bases and J by 5 bases, with 18 bases between the two germline ends. CDR3 amino acids: CASAEGSSQYGYTF. CDR3 DNA sequence: TGCGCCAGCGCAGAGGGATCATCACAATATGGCTACACCTTC.

In its sample, this clone was seen once. V is TRBV5-1 and J is TRBJ1-2, with D perhaps matching TRBD1 (5 bases). Germline lookup yields CDR1 SGHRS and CDR2 YFSETQ. The CDR3 loop spans 13 amino acids. V was pared by 0 bases and J by 7 bases, with 10 bases between. Here the CDR3 reads CASSLDEGTGYTF. DNA for the CDR3: TGCGCCAGCAGCTTGGATGAGGGGACTGGCTACACCTTC.